Below, 24 T cell receptor beta chains from the same sample are listed, as sequenced in a study of a mutant IDH1 vaccine in newly diagnosed glioma. Using immunoSEQ multiplex PCR, the repertoire was profiled, and TCRdb retains in-frame clones only, with some absent. The top ten hold 20% of the sample, which has 25,000 to 35,000 clones, roughly 90% seen once. Time point here: week 5, during vaccination. Each dose delivered 300 ug of mutant IDH1 20-mer peptide subcutaneously with imiquimod. The antigens of these receptors remain unknown. The sequencing here drew on PBMCs, taken from a glioma patient whose treatment included an IDH1 peptide vaccine. The receptors were gathered from a man between 18 and 35 years old with glioma.

The chain links TRBV6-6 to TRBJ2-7, with TRBD1 matching 8 bases. There are 14 residues in the CDR3. Germline V gene lookup returns CDR1 MNHNY and CDR2 SVGAGI (reference sequence). The trim removed 2 bases at V and 3 bases at J, leaving 3 bases unmatched. The CDR3 is CASSYRGQGYEQYF. In DNA form, the CDR3 reads TGTGCCAGCAGTTACCGTGGACAGGGCTACGAGCAGTACTTC.

This chain links TRBV6-4 with TRBJ2-2; TRBD2 aligns across 8 bases. Per the germline V gene, CDR1 is MRHNA and CDR2 is SNTAGT. The V gene end was trimmed by 2 bases and the J gene end by 3 bases; junction bases not matched to a gene: 5. The CDR3 sequence is 16 residues long. The CDR3 loop is CASSDGTGGDTGELFF. The CDR3, as DNA: TGTGCCAGCAGTGACGGAACGGGAGGGGACACCGGGGAGCTGTTTTTT.

V and J are TRBV30 and TRBJ2-7; 9 bases are shared with TRBD1. Germline CDR1 reads GTSNPN; CDR2 reads SVGIG (reference sequence). V gave up 4 bases and J gave up 5 bases; unmatched junction bases: 9. CDR3 length equals 14 residues. The CDR3 DNA is TGTGCCTGGATCGACAGGGGGAGAAGTAACGAGCAGTACTTC. Residues: CAWIDRGRSNEQYF.

This chain links TRBV10-2 with TRBJ2-5; TRBD2 matches at 12 bases. Trimming removed 4 bases from V and 4 bases from J; junction bases left unmatched: 4. Germline CDR1 WSHSY, CDR2 SAAADI. The CDR3 length is 15 residues. CDR3 sequence (DNA): TGCGCCAGCAGTGCCGAACTAGCGGGAGGAGAGACCCAGTACTTC. Its protein is CASSAELAGGETQYF.

The genes are TRBV15 and TRBJ2-6, with 8 bases that match TRBD2. Trimming took 7 bases from V and 0 from J; bases not matched to a gene: 14. This CDR3 is 19 amino acids long. In germline, CDR1 is LNHNV, CDR2 YYDKDF (reference sequence). In DNA form, the CDR3 reads TGTGCCACCAACGCGGGGGGTCTCAGTCCAACCTCTGGGGCCAACGTCCTGACTTTC. Translating it yields CATNAGGLSPTSGANVLTF.

The chain combines TRBV5-6 with TRBJ1-4, with a tentative D call TRBD1 (5 bases). CDR1 is SGHDT, CDR2 YYEEEE, per germline. The V gene lost 7 bases and the J gene lost 10 bases, with 20 bases spanning the gap. This CDR3 has 14 amino acids. In DNA, the CDR3 is TGTGCCAGCTCCCCTCAGGGTAAAGCGGGAAAACTGTTTTTT. Amino acid sequence: CASSPQGKAGKLFF.

V and J are TRBV30 and TRBJ1-1, with D uncertain. Germline assignment: CDR1 GTSNPN and CDR2 SVGIG (reference sequence). The CDR3 contains 11 residues. Trimming removed 0 bases from V and 7 bases from J, with 6 bases in between. This CDR3 is CAWSVQLEAFF. The CDR3 nucleotides read TGTGCCTGGAGTGTACAGCTTGAAGCTTTCTTT. The full variable domain, with the rest looked up from reference TRBV30 and TRBJ1-1, is SQTIHQWPATLVQPVGSPLSLECTVEGTSNPNLYWYRQAAGRGLQLLFYSVGIGQISSEVPQNLSASRPQDRQFILSSKKLLLSDSGFYLCAWSVQLEAFFGQGTRLTVV.

This clone has only a few counts. The chain uses TRBV25-1 and TRBJ1-6; the D is unclear. This CDR3 comprises 14 residues. Germline assignment: CDR1 MGHDK and CDR2 SYGVNS. V lost 8 bases, J lost 2 bases, and 10 bases lay in between. For the CDR3, the DNA is TGTGCCAGCCAAGGAGGTACCTATAATTCACCCCTCCACTTT. Translation: CASQGGTYNSPLHF.

The gene calls are TRBV27 and TRBJ2-7; D possibly corresponds to TRBD1 (5 bases). V gave up 5 bases and J gave up 1 base, with 18 bases separating them. Germline V gene lookup returns CDR1 MNHEY and CDR2 SMNVEV (reference sequence). The CDR3 contains 16 residues. The CDR3 protein is CASSTRNRQPSYEQYF. The CDR3, as DNA: TGTGCCAGCAGTACGAGGAATCGACAGCCTTCCTACGAGCAGTACTTC.

The chain links TRBV29-1 to TRBJ2-3; a possible D gene is TRBD1 (6 bases). Trimming shortened V by 7 bases and J by 5 bases, and 10 bases separated the two germline ends. Germline CDR1 is SQVTM and CDR2 is ANQGSEA. The CDR3 runs to 11 residues. The CDR3 coding sequence is TGCAGCGCCGAAGGGGGAGATACGCAGTATTTT. Amino acids: CSAEGGDTQYF.

The chain links TRBV4-1 to TRBJ1-4; D uncertain. CDR1 and CDR2 (germline): MGHRA, YSYEKL. Trimming stripped 0 bases from V and 0 bases from J, with 8 bases between. The CDR3 extends over 16 amino acids. The CDR3 region has the DNA TGCGCCAGCAGCCAAGAGGCCTCTGCAACTAATGAAAAACTGTTTTTT. Translated, it gives CASSQEASATNEKLFF.

In nucleotides, the CDR3 is TGTGCCAGTAGTATAAACAGGGACACTGAAGCTTTCTTT. This sequence encodes CASSINRDTEAFF. This rearrangement joins TRBV19 to TRBJ1-1; TRBD1 is a possible D gene (6 bases). The CDR3 runs 13 residues. Germline CDR1 reads LNHDA; CDR2 reads SQIVND (reference sequence). Trimming cost V 2 bases and J 3 bases, with 7 bases left between them.

The chain has TRBV4-1 and TRBJ1-4; D not certain. The CDR3 is 13 residues long. V was pared by 6 bases and J by 2 bases, with 7 bases between. In germline, CDR1 is MGHRA, CDR2 YSYEKL. In DNA, the CDR3 is TGCGCCAGCAGAACCCACACTAATGAAAAACTGTTTTTT. Its translation is CASRTHTNEKLFF.

The chain couples TRBV11-2 to TRBJ1-1; D remains unclear. The CDR3 loop spans 12 amino acids. Germline V gene data show CDR1 as SGHAT and CDR2 as FQNNGV. Trimming cost V 5 bases and J 10 bases, with 14 bases left between them. This CDR3 reads CASSLGPRGAFF. The CDR3 DNA reads as TGTGCCAGCAGCCTCGGCCCTCGGGGAGCTTTCTTT.

The gene calls are TRBV5-4 and TRBJ2-7; tentative D call: TRBD2 (6 bases). V was cut by 0 bases and J by 1 base, with 17 bases left in between. CDR1 is SGHNT, CDR2 YYREEE, per germline (reference sequence). This CDR3 has 17 residues. DNA of the CDR3: TGTGCCAGCAGCTTGGATCGGGACTCACGATATTCCTACGAGCAGTACTTC. It encodes CASSLDRDSRYSYEQYF.

The V gene is TRBV5-1, the J gene TRBJ2-6; the D is unclear. Trimming removed 0 bases at V and 0 bases at J, with 4 bases between. The CDR3 loop spans 15 amino acids. Germline CDR1 reads SGHRS; CDR2 reads YFSETQ. Written as DNA, the CDR3 is TGCGCCAGCAGCTTGGATAGCTCTGGGGCCAACGTCCTGACTTTC. Residues: CASSLDSSGANVLTF.

The V and J genes are TRBV5-1 and TRBJ1-1, with 10 positions matching TRBD1. Germline V gene lookup returns CDR1 SGHRS and CDR2 YFSETQ. This CDR3 region has 16 residues. J was trimmed by 4 bases and V by 3 bases; bases with no gene match: 9. The CDR3 bases are TGCGCCAGCAGCTCGCGCCTGACAGGGGGCACCACTGAAGCTTTCTTT. This sequence encodes CASSSRLTGGTTEAFF.

This chain joins TRBV5-6 and TRBJ2-7; weak D call: TRBD1 (6 bases). The V end lost 4 bases, the J end lost 5 bases, and 16 bases lay between the germline ends. CDR1 and CDR2 (germline): SGHDT, YYEEEE. The CDR3 is 14 amino acids. The CDR3 DNA reads as TGTGCCAGCAGCCAAGTAACAGGGAGCCACGAGCAGTACTTC. It translates to CASSQVTGSHEQYF. The complete variable domain, with remaining parts taken from reference TRBV5-6 and TRBJ2-7, reads DAGVTQSPTHLIKTRGQQVTLRCSPKSGHDTVSWYQQALGQGPQFIFQYYEEEERQRGNFPDRFSGHQFPNYSSELNVNALLLGDSALYLCASSQVTGSHEQYFGPGTRLTVT.

The rearrangement uses TRBV7-9 and TRBJ2-3; no clear D gene. The V end lost 1 base, the J end lost 2 bases, and 7 bases lay between the germline ends. Germline V gene sequence: CDR1 SEHNR, CDR2 FQNEAQ (reference sequence). The CDR3 totals 14 residues. CDR3 residues: CASSLGDNTDTQYF. CDR3 sequence (DNA): TGTGCCAGCAGCTTAGGTGACAACACAGATACGCAGTATTTT.

The chain combines TRBV4-1 with TRBJ1-1, with D possibly being TRBD1 (5 bases). V gave up 3 bases and J gave up 4 bases, with 18 bases separating them. The CDR3 consists of 16 residues. The V gene's germline CDR1 is MGHRA and CDR2 YSYEKL. The CDR3 loop reads CASSQETTVRGTEAFF. CDR3 DNA: TGCGCCAGCAGCCAGGAGACGACAGTTCGGGGCACTGAAGCTTTCTTT.

The V gene is TRBV11-2, the J gene TRBJ2-7; D is uncertain. The germline gives CDR1 SGHAT, CDR2 FQNNGV. This CDR3 is 14 amino acids long. Trimming shortened V by 2 bases and J by 2 bases, and 10 bases separated the two germline ends. CDR3 residues: CASSLSPGTYEQYF. As DNA, the CDR3 is TGTGCCAGCAGCTTATCCCCCGGTACCTACGAGCAGTACTTC.

The rearrangement links TRBV5-1 to TRBJ2-7; D gene ambiguous. Germline-derived CDR1 and CDR2 are SGHRS and YFSETQ. V lost 0 bases, J lost 0 bases, and 7 bases lay in between. The CDR3 is made up of 14 amino acids. The CDR3 protein is CASSLVVGSYEQYF. In nucleotides, the CDR3 is TGCGCCAGCAGCTTGGTGGTCGGCTCCTACGAGCAGTACTTC.

The chain carries TRBV15 and TRBJ2-6, with TRBD2 matching 8 bases. Losses at the gene ends were 5 bases for V and 5 bases for J; bases not matched to a gene: 8. Germline V gene sequence: CDR1 LNHNV, CDR2 YYDKDF (reference sequence). The CDR3 has 16 amino acids. DNA for the CDR3: TGTGCCACCAGCTCACCGGGGGGGCCCCGGGCCAACGTCCTGACTTTC. It codes for CATSSPGGPRANVLTF.

This chain joins TRBV6-5 and TRBJ1-1; TRBD1 matches 8 bases. Looked up from germline, CDR1 is MNHEY and CDR2 is SVGAGI. The CDR3 covers 13 residues. The J segment lost 6 bases and the V segment lost 2 bases, leaving 2 bases of the junction unmatched. CDR3 nucleotides: TGTGCCAGCAGTTACGACAGGGGTTCTGAAGCTTTCTTT. Amino acids: CASSYDRGSEAFF.